The rows below give T cell receptor beta chains drawn from one sample of a study of blood T cell repertoires in COVID-19. Method: immunoSEQ multiplex PCR; TCRdb's copy keeps in-frame clones and lacks some. Here the sample spans more than 250,000 clones, about four fifths being singletons. Sequenced input: PBMCs or T cells enriched from blood (not recorded which). All receptors derive from a man aged 40-55 years who had been exposed to COVID-19. The CDR3 runs from the conserved cysteine through the conserved F or W. Each record gives: J gene, clone size, V gene, D gene, CDR3 protein, CDR3 DNA. D genes are given only for firm matches. Rows may omit the clone size; those that give it use once, few, many or a size class.

TRBJ2-3	-	TRBV18	-	CASSPVGTDTQYF	TGTGCCAGCTCACCAGTCGGTACAGATACGCAGTATTTT
TRBJ2-6	-	TRBV19	-	CASSQQLTSGANVLTF	TGTGCCAGTAGCCAACAGTTGACCTCTGGGGCCAACGTCCTGACTTTC
TRBJ2-5	-	TRBV11-2	-	CASSLGELETQYF	TGTGCCAGCAGCTTAGGGGAGTTGGAGACCCAGTACTTC
TRBJ1-1	-	TRBV12-3/TRBV12-4	-	CASSGGPSEAFF	TGTGCCAGCAGTGGAGGGCCGTCTGAAGCTTTCTTT
TRBJ2-7	-	TRBV6-6	TRBD2	CASSHRTSGIHEQYF	TGTGCCAGCAGTCACCGAACTAGCGGGATCCACGAGCAGTACTTC
TRBJ1-5	-	TRBV30	-	CAWSGNTGNQPQHF	TGTGCCTGGAGCGGGAACACGGGGAATCAGCCCCAGCATTTT
TRBJ1-5	once	TRBV30	-	CAWDAGSNQPQHF	TGTGCCTGGGACGCCGGGAGCAATCAGCCCCAGCATTTT
TRBJ2-7	-	TRBV19	TRBD1	CASSVDRGRYEQYF	TGTGCCAGTAGTGTCGACAGGGGGCGTTACGAGCAGTACTTC
TRBJ2-1	-	TRBV18	TRBD1	CASSAGTAIEQFF	TGTGCCAGCTCAGCCGGGACAGCTATTGAGCAGTTCTTC
TRBJ1-3	-	TRBV5-1	TRBD1	CASSEQGALGNTIYF	TGCGCCAGCAGCGAACAGGGGGCGCTTGGAAACACCATATATTTT
TRBJ2-2	-	TRBV6-4	TRBD2	CASSEMAGGTGELFF	TGTGCCAGCAGTGAAATGGCGGGAGGGACCGGGGAGCTGTTTTTT
TRBJ2-1	-	TRBV5-6	-	CASSLAGRDEQFF	TGTGCCAGCAGCTTGGCCGGGCGGGATGAGCAGTTCTTC
TRBJ2-1	-	TRBV5-1	TRBD2	CASSSSGRWDEQFF	TGCGCCAGCAGCTCTAGCGGGAGGTGGGATGAGCAGTTCTTC
TRBJ2-3	few	TRBV5-1	TRBD2	CASSLGTSPNTDTQYF	TGCGCCAGCAGCTTGGGGACTAGCCCTAACACAGATACGCAGTATTTT
TRBJ2-1	-	TRBV7-2	TRBD2	CASSLTPTSGLSYNEQFF	TGTGCCAGCAGCTTAACCCCCACTAGCGGACTCTCCTACAATGAGCAGTTCTTC
TRBJ2-3	-	TRBV19	TRBD2	CASTIAGVAGGRDTQYF	TGTGCCAGTACCATCGCGGGGGTAGCGGGAGGTCGGGATACGCAGTATTTT
TRBJ2-7	-	TRBV5-3	TRBD2	CARREHLTSPYEQYF	TGTGCCAGAAGGGAACACCTGACTAGCCCCTACGAGCAGTACTTC
TRBJ2-5	-	TRBV5-1	-	CASSLSGTPAETQYF	TGCGCCAGCAGCTTGTCCGGGACTCCCGCAGAGACCCAGTACTTC
TRBJ1-2	-	TRBV11-3	TRBD1	CASSRGTGDLYGYTF	TGTGCCAGCAGCCGCGGGACAGGGGATCTATATGGCTACACCTTC
TRBJ1-3	-	TRBV6-6	TRBD1	CASSRGQGFSGNTIYF	TGTGCCAGCAGCCGGGGACAGGGGTTTTCCGGAAACACCATATATTTT
TRBJ1-2	-	TRBV7-9	-	CASSLEHPHGYTF	TGTGCCAGCAGCTTAGAACACCCCCATGGCTACACCTTC
TRBJ1-1	-	TRBV29-1	TRBD1	CSDLKEDRLFPEAFF	TGCAGCGACCTAAAAGAGGACAGGCTATTCCCTGAAGCTTTCTTT
TRBJ1-1	once	TRBV5-8	-	CASTIRHTNTEAFF	TGTGCCAGCACCATCCGACATACGAACACTGAAGCTTTCTTT
TRBJ1-1	few	TRBV5-1	TRBD1	CASSPEGQKNTEAFF	TGCGCCAGCAGCCCGGAGGGACAGAAGAACACTGAAGCTTTCTTT
TRBJ2-5	once	TRBV5-6	-	CASSLPRGQETQYF	TGTGCCAGCAGCCTACCAAGGGGCCAAGAGACCCAGTACTTC
TRBJ1-1	-	TRBV11-1	-	CASSSRGYRTEAFF	TGTGCCAGCAGCTCAAGGGGATACAGGACTGAAGCTTTCTTT
TRBJ1-2	-	TRBV25-1	-	CASSGGGVYGYTF	TGTGCCAGCAGTGGAGGGGGAGTCTATGGCTACACCTTC
TRBJ2-7	once	TRBV12-3/TRBV12-4	TRBD1	CASSPTGVEQYF	TGTGCCAGCAGCCCGACAGGGGTCGAGCAGTACTTC
TRBJ1-4	-	TRBV7-9	-	CASSPQDTRGEKLFF	TGTGCCAGCAGCCCTCAGGATACCCGGGGGGAAAAACTGTTTTTT
TRBJ2-7	-	TRBV5-5	-	CASSLELTDNYEQYF	TGTGCCAGCAGCTTAGAATTGACAGATAACTACGAGCAGTACTTC
TRBJ1-2	few	TRBV27	-	CASSSKLYGYTF	TGTGCCAGCAGTTCAAAGCTCTATGGCTACACCTTC
TRBJ1-5	-	TRBV5-6	-	CASSLLAQGNQPQHF	TGTGCCAGCAGCTTGTTGGCGCAGGGGAATCAGCCCCAGCATTTT
TRBJ2-5	once	TRBV29-1	-	CSVAREILGGTQYF	TGCAGCGTTGCACGTGAAATTTTGGGGGGGACCCAGTACTTC
TRBJ1-1	few	TRBV27	-	CASSTRNTVNTEAFF	TGTGCCAGCAGTACCCGGAATACAGTAAACACTGAAGCTTTCTTT
TRBJ1-2	-	TRBV28	TRBD1	CASTLGQFYGYTF	TGTGCCAGCACATTGGGACAGTTCTATGGCTACACCTTC
TRBJ2-2	-	TRBV2	-	CASTLGGTGELFF	TGTGCCAGCACCTTGGGGGGCACCGGGGAGCTGTTTTTT
TRBJ2-7	-	TRBV5-1	-	CASPSDSPPGLETYEQYF	TGCGCCAGCCCTAGCGACTCCCCACCGGGACTGGAGACCTACGAGCAGTACTTC
TRBJ1-1	-	TRBV30	TRBD1	CAWNGDRPDTEAFF	TGTGCCTGGAATGGGGACAGGCCCGACACTGAAGCTTTCTTT
TRBJ2-5	-	TRBV29-1	TRBD2	CSVSGRRSETQYF	TGCAGCGTGAGCGGGAGAAGGTCAGAGACCCAGTACTTC
TRBJ1-2	-	TRBV7-9	-	CASSPGVDYGYTF	TGTGCCAGCAGCCCAGGGGTCGACTATGGCTACACCTTC
TRBJ2-7	-	TRBV7-9	-	CASRGGHEQYF	TGTGCCAGTCGGGGTGGCCACGAGCAGTACTTC
TRBJ2-7	-	TRBV7-8	TRBD2	CASSFLSGTSVSYEQYF	TGTGCCAGCAGCTTCCTATCGGGCACTAGCGTATCCTACGAGCAGTACTTC
TRBJ2-1	-	TRBV9	TRBD2	CASSVARLAGGSYNEQFF	TGTGCCAGCAGCGTAGCTAGACTAGCGGGAGGCTCCTACAATGAGCAGTTCTTC
TRBJ1-1	-	TRBV12-3/TRBV12-4	-	CASRAYTEAFF	TGTGCCAGCAGGGCTTACACTGAAGCTTTCTTT
TRBJ2-7	-	TRBV27	-	CASRPGPRSYEQYF	TGTGCCAGCAGGCCAGGGCCCCGCTCCTACGAGCAGTACTTC
TRBJ2-1	few	TRBV18	TRBD1	CASLKQGFNEQFF	TGTGCCAGCTTGAAACAGGGGTTTAATGAGCAGTTCTTC
TRBJ2-1	once	TRBV5-4	TRBD1	CASSLSGGDEQFF	TGTGCCAGCAGCTTGTCAGGGGGAGATGAGCAGTTCTTC
TRBJ1-5	-	TRBV19	-	CASSIAPEAVGQPQHF	TGTGCCAGTAGTATTGCCCCCGAGGCGGTGGGTCAGCCCCAGCATTTT
TRBJ2-7	-	TRBV19	TRBD2	CASSIRLGRDGRNYEQYF	TGTGCCAGTAGTATAAGGTTAGGGAGGGACGGACGAAACTACGAGCAGTACTTC
TRBJ1-6	-	TRBV7-8	-	CASSLTGPDSPLHF	TGTGCCAGCAGCCTCACAGGGCCCGATTCACCCCTCCACTTT
TRBJ2-3	-	TRBV7-2	TRBD2	CASSLGGTSGSGVRGTQYF	TGTGCCAGCAGCTTAGGTGGGACTAGCGGTTCCGGCGTACGGGGTACGCAGTATTTT
TRBJ2-1	-	TRBV5-4	-	CASSDHNREQFF	TGTGCCAGCAGCGACCATAACAGGGAGCAGTTCTTC
TRBJ1-2	-	TRBV12-3/TRBV12-4	-	CASSLASYGYTF	TGTGCCAGCAGTTTGGCCTCCTATGGCTACACCTTC
TRBJ2-2	-	TRBV7-2	-	CASSLGGSMNTGELFF	TGTGCCAGCAGCTTAGGCGGATCCATGAACACCGGGGAGCTGTTTTTT
TRBJ1-4	-	TRBV19	-	CASSDEVGGGEKLFF	TGTGCCAGTAGTGACGAAGTAGGGGGAGGGGAAAAACTGTTTTTT
TRBJ2-6	-	TRBV18	TRBD2	CASSQGLAGTSGANVLTF	TGTGCCAGCTCCCAGGGACTAGCGGGCACCTCTGGGGCCAACGTCCTGACTTTC
TRBJ1-5	-	TRBV7-8	TRBD1	CASSPTGGYQPQHF	TGTGCCAGCAGCCCCACAGGGGGGTATCAGCCCCAGCATTTT
TRBJ2-5	-	TRBV5-1	-	CASSLARGMEAETQYF	TGCGCCAGCAGCTTGGCCCGCGGGATGGAGGCGGAGACCCAGTACTTC